This TCR beta chain was identified during a study of PD-L1 blockade in urothelial cancer. Study in general: Males with bladder-origin urothelial cancer made up about 85% of the roughly 29 patients. Of prior chemotherapy regimens, patients had received between 0 and 3.

Study observations and caveats: Sub-median blood TCR clonality before treatment predicted longer survival.

The ends were cut back, 4 bases at V and 4 bases at J, with 19 bases in the middle. The CDR3 has 16 residues. Germline V gene data show CDR1 as SGHVS and CDR2 as FNYEAQ. This clone was found a few times. Antigen specificity is unknown. The method was immunoSEQ multiplex PCR; TCRdb's version includes in-frame clones alone and lacks a portion of them. The sample has about 74,000 clones, 84% seen once; the top ten hold approximately 5%. This sequence joins TRBV7-6 and TRBJ2-5, with D possibly TRBD2 on 6 matching bases. The receptor comes from a man aged 70-80 years with urothelial cancer. The sample consisted of PBMCs, taken around atezolizumab (anti-PD-L1) treatment. The CDR3 sequence: CASSSLGAGVGETQYF. DNA of the CDR3: TGTGCCAGCAGCTCCCTTGGAGCGGGCGTAGGAGAGACCCAGTACTTC.